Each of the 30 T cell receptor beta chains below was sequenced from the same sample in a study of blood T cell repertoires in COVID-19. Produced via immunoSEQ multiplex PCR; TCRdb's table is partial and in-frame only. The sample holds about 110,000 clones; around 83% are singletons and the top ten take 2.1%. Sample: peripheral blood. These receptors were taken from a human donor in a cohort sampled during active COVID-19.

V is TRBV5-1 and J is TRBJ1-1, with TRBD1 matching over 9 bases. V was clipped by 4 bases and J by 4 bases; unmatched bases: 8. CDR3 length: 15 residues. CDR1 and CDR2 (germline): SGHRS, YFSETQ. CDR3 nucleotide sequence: TGCGCCAGCAGCCCGGGACAGGGAGGGGTCACTGAAGCTTTCTTT. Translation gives CASSPGQGGVTEAFF.

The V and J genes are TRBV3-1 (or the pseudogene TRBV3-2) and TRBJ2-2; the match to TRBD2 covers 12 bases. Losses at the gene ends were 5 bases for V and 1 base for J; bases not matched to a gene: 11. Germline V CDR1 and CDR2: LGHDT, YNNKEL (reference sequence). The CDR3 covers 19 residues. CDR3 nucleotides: TGTGCCAGCAGCAGAAACATTGGACTAGCGGGAAAGAACACCGGGGAGCTGTTTTTT. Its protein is CASSRNIGLAGKNTGELFF.

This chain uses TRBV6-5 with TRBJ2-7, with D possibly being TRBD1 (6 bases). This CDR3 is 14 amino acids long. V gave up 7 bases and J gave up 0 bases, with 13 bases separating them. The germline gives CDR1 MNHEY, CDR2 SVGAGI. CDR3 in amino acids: CASTRGYSSYEQYF. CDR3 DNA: TGTGCCAGCACTAGGGGGTACAGCTCCTACGAGCAGTACTTC.

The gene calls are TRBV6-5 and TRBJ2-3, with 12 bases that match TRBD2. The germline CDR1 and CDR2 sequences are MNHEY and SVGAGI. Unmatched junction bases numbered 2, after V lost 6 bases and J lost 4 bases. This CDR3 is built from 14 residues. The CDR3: CASSRLAGADTQYF. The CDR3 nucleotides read TGTGCCAGCAGCAGACTAGCGGGAGCAGATACGCAGTATTTT.

CDR3 protein: CASSFLDNEQFF. The DNA of the CDR3 is TGTGCCAGCAGTTTTCTAGACAATGAGCAGTTCTTC. The V gene is TRBV6-2 or TRBV6-3, the J gene TRBJ2-1; no definite D call. V was trimmed by 4 bases and J by 5 bases, leaving 6 bases between them. This CDR3 region has 12 residues. Germline assignment: CDR1 MNHEY and CDR2 SVGEGT.

CDR3 DNA: TGTGCCAGCAGCTTAGGGATGGCTAGCGGGATGGAGTTCTTC. Translation gives CASSLGMASGMEFF. The rearrangement uses TRBV7-8 and TRBJ2-1, with 9 bases identical to TRBD2. This CDR3 region has 14 residues. In germline, CDR1 is SGHVS, CDR2 FQNEAQ. With V trimmed by 1 base and J by 14 bases, 9 bases remained unmatched. Based on the CDR3 plus reference TRBV7-8 and TRBJ2-1, the full variable domain is GAGVSQSPRYKVAKRGQDVALRCDPISGHVSLFWYQQALGQGPEFLTYFQNEAQLDKSGLPSDRFFAERPEGSVSTLKIQRTQQEDSAVYLCASSLGMASGMEFFGPGTRLTVL.

The CDR3 reads CASSLTQGNYEQYF. The CDR3 nucleotides are TGCGCCAGCAGCTTGACCCAGGGGAACTACGAGCAGTACTTC. V gene TRBV5-1 combines with J gene TRBJ2-7, with a tentative D call TRBD1 (6 bases). The CDR3 is 14 residues long. V was trimmed by 1 base and J by 3 bases, leaving 11 bases between them. Germline V CDR1 and CDR2: SGHRS, YFSETQ.

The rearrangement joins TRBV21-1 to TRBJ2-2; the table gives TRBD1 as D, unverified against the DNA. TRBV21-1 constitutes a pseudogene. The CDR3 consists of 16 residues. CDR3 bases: TGTGCCAGCAGCGGACATGCTGGCAGGGATAACGGGGAGCTGTTTTTT. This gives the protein CASSGHAGRDNGELFF.

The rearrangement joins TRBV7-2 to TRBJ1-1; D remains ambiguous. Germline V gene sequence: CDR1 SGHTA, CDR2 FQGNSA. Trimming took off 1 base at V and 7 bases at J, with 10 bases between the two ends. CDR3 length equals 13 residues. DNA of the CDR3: TGTGCCAGCAGCTTAGGGGGAGCTTATGAAGCTTTCTTT. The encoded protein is CASSLGGAYEAFF. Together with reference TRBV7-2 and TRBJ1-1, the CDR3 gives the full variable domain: GAGVSQSPSNKVTEKGKDVELRCDPISGHTALYWYRQSLGQGLEFLIYFQGNSAPDKSGLPSDRFSAERTGGSVSTLTIQRTQQEDSAVYLCASSLGGAYEAFFGQGTRLTVV.

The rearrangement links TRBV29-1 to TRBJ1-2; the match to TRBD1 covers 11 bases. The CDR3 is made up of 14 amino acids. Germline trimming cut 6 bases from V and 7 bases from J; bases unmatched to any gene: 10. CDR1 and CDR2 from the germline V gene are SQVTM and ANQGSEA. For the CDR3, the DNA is TGCAGCGTCGAGGGGGACGGGACAGGGGGTGGCTACACCTTC. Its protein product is CSVEGDGTGGGYTF.

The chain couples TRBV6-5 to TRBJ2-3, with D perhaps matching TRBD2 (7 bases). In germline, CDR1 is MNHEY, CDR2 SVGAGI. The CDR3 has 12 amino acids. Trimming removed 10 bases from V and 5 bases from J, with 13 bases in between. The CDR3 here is CANAGAGDTQYF. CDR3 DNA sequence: TGTGCCAACGCGGGGGCAGGAGATACGCAGTATTTT.

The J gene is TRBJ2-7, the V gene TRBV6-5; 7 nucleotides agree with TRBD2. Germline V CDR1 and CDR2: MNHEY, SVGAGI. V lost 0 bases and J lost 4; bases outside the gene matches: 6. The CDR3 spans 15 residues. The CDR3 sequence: CASSYSGGSPYEQYF. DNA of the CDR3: TGTGCCAGCAGTTACTCGGGGGGGTCCCCGTACGAGCAGTACTTC.

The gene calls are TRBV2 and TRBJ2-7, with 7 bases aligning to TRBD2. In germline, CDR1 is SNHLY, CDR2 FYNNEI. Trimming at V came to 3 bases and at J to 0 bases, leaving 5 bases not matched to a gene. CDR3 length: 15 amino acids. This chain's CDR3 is CASSDWRESSYEQYF. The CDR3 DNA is TGTGCCAGCAGTGACTGGCGGGAGAGCTCCTACGAGCAGTACTTC. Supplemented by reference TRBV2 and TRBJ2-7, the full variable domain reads EPEVTQTPSHQVTQMGQEVILRCVPISNHLYFYWYRQILGQKVEFLVSFYNNEISEKSEIFDDQFSVERPDGSNFTLKIRSTKLEDSAMYFCASSDWRESSYEQYFGPGTRLTVT.

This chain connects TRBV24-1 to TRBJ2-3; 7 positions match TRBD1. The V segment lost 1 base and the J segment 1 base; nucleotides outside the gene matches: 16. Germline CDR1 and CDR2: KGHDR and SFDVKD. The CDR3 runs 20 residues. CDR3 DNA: TGTGCCACCAGTGATTTTATCCCAGGAGCGCCCGGACAGGGCACAGATACGCAGTATTTT. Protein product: CATSDFIPGAPGQGTDTQYF.

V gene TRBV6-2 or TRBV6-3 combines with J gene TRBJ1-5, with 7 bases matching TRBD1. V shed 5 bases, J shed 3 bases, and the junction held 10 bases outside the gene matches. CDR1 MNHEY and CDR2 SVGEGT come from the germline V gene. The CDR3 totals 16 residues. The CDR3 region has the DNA TGTGCCAGCAGTCGGGAGAGGGGGCATATCAATCAGCCCCAGCATTTT. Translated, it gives CASSRERGHINQPQHF.

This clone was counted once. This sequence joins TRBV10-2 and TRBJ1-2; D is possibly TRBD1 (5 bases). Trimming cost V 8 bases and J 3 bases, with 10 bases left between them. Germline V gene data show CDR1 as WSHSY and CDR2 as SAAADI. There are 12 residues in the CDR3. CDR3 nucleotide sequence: TGCGCCAGCGAGGGAGGGGACTATGGCTACACCTTC. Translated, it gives CASEGGDYGYTF.

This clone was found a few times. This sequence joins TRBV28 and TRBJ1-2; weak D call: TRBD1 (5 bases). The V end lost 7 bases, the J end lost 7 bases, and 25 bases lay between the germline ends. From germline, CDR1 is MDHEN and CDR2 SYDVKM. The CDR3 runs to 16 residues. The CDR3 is CASTTFGQGGQGGYTF. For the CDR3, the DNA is TGTGCCAGCACCACCTTCGGGCAGGGCGGTCAAGGTGGCTACACCTTC.

CDR3 bases: TGTGCCAGCAGCCGGACTAGTAATGGCAATGAGCAGTTCTTC. It translates to CASSRTSNGNEQFF. This rearrangement joins TRBV7-9 to TRBJ2-1, with 7 bases that match TRBD2. Germline assignment: CDR1 SEHNR and CDR2 FQNEAQ (reference sequence). There are 14 residues in the CDR3. Trimming cost V 5 bases and J 6 bases; bases outside gene matches: 7.

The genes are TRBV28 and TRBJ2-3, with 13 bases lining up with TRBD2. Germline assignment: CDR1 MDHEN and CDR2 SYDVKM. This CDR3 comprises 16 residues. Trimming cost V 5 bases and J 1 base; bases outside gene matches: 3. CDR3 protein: CASSPGLAGGTDTQYF. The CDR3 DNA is TGTGCCAGCAGTCCCGGACTAGCGGGGGGCACAGATACGCAGTATTTT.

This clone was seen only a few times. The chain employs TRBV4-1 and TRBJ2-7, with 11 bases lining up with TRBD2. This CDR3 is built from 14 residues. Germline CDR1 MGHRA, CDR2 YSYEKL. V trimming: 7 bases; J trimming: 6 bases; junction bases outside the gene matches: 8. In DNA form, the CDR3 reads TGCGCCAGCACCCCGGGACTAGCGGAAATCGAGCAGTACTTC. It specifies CASTPGLAEIEQYF.

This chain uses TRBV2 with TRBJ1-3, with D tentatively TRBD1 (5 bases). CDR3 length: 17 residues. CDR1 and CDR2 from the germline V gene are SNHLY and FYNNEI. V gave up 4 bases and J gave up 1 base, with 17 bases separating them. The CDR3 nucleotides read TGTGCCAGCAGTGCCAGGGTAGTCGAATTATCTGGAAACACCATATATTTT. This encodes CASSARVVELSGNTIYF. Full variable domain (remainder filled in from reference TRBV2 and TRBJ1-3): EPEVTQTPSHQVTQMGQEVILRCVPISNHLYFYWYRQILGQKVEFLVSFYNNEISEKSEIFDDQFSVERPDGSNFTLKIRSTKLEDSAMYFCASSARVVELSGNTIYFGEGSWLTVV.

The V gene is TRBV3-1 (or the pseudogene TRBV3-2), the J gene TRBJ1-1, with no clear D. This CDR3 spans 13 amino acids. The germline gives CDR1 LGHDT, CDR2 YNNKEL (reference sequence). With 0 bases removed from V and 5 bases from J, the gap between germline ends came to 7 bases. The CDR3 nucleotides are TGTGCCAGCAGCCAAGATTCCCGGACTGAAGCTTTCTTT. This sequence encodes CASSQDSRTEAFF.

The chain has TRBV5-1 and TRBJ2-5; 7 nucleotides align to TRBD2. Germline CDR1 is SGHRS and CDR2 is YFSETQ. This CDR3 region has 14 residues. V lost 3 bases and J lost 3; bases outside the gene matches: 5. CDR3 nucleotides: TGCGCCAGCAGCTCAACCGCGGGAGAAGAGACCCAGTACTTC. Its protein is CASSSTAGEETQYF.

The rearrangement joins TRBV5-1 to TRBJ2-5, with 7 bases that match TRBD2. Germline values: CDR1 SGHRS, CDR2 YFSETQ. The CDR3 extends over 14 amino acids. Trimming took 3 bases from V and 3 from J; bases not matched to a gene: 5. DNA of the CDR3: TGCGCCAGCAGCTGGTTTCTAGCGGAAGAGACCCAGTACTTC. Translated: CASSWFLAEETQYF.

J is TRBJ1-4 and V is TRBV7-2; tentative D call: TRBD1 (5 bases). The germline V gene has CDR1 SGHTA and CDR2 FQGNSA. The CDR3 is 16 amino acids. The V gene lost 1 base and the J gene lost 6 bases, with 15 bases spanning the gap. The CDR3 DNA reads TGTGCCAGCAGCTTAGACCCCCCGGGGGGTGATGAAAAACTGTTTTTT. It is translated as CASSLDPPGGDEKLFF. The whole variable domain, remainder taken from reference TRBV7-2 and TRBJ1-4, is GAGVSQSPSNKVTEKGKDVELRCDPISGHTALYWYRQSLGQGLEFLIYFQGNSAPDKSGLPSDRFSAERTGGSVSTLTIQRTQQEDSAVYLCASSLDPPGGDEKLFFGSGTQLSVL.

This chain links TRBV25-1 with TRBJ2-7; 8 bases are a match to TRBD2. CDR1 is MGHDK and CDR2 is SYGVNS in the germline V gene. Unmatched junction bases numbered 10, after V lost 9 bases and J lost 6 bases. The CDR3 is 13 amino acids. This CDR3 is CASQPGLGSEQYF. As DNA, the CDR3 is TGTGCCAGTCAGCCGGGACTAGGATCCGAGCAGTACTTC.

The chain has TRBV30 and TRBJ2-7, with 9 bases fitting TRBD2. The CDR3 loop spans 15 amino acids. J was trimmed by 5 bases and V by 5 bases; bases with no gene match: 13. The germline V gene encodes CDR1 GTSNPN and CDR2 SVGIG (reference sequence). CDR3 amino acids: CAWLPRGRGFNEQYF. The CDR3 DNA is TGTGCCTGGCTGCCACGCGGGAGGGGGTTCAACGAGCAGTACTTC.

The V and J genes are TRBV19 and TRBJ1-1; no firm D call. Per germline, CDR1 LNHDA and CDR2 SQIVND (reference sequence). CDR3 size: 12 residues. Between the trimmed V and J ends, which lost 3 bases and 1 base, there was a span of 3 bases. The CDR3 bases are TGTGCCAGTAGTATTAGGAACACTGAAGCTTTCTTT. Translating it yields CASSIRNTEAFF. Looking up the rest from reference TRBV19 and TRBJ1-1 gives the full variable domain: DGGITQSPKYLFRKEGQNVTLSCEQNLNHDAMYWYRQDPGQGLRLIYYSQIVNDFQKGDIAEGYSVSREKKESFPLTVTSAQKNPTAFYLCASSIRNTEAFFGQGTRLTVV.

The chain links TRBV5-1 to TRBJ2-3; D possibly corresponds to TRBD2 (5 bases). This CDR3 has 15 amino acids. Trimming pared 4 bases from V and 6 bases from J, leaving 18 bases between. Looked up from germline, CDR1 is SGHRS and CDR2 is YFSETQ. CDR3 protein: CASSLDDSSMDTQYF. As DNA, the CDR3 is TGCGCCAGCAGCCTAGACGATTCTAGCATGGATACGCAGTATTTT.

The CDR3 region is CASSVGGQGRTDTEAFF. CDR3 nucleotide sequence: TGTGCCAGCAGCGTAGGAGGACAGGGGAGGACGGACACTGAAGCTTTCTTT. The rearrangement joins TRBV9 to TRBJ1-1, with TRBD1 identical over 9 bases. This CDR3 is built from 17 residues. Looked up from germline, CDR1 is SGDLS and CDR2 is YYNGEE. V shed 0 bases and J 3 bases; nucleotides not matched to a gene: 9.